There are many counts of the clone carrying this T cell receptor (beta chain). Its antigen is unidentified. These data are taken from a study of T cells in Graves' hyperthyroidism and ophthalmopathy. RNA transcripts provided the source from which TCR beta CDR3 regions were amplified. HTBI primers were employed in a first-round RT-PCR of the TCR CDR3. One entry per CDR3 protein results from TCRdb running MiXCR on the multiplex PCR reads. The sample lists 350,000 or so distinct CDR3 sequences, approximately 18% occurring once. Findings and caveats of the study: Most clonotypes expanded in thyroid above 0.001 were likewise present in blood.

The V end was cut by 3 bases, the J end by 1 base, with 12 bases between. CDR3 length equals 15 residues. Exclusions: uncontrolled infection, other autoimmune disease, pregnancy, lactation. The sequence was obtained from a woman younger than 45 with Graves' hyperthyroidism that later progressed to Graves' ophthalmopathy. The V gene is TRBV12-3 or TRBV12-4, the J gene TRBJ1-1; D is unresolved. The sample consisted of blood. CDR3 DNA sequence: TGTGCCAGCAGTTTTGCCCGGAACCGGAACACTGAAGCTTTCTTT. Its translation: CASSFARNRNTEAFF.